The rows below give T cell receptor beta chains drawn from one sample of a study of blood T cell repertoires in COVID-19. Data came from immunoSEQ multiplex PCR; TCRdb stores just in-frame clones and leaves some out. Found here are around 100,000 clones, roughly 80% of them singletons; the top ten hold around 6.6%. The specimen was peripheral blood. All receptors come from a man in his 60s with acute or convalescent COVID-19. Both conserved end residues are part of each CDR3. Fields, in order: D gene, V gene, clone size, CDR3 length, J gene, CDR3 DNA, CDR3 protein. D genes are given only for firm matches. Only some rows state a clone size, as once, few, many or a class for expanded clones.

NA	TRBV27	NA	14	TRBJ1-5	TGTGCCAGCAGTTTATCAGGGGTCAATCAGCCCCAGCATTTT	CASSLSGVNQPQHF
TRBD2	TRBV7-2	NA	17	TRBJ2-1	TGTGCCAGCAGCCCCAACCCACTAGCGGGGGGGTACAATGAGCAGTTCTTC	CASSPNPLAGGYNEQFF
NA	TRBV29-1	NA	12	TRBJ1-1	TGCAGCGTTGTTAGAGCGAACACTGAAGCTTTCTTT	CSVVRANTEAFF
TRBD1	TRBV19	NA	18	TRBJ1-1	TGTGCCAGTAGTATACGTCCCGGGACAGGGCTATGGGACACTGAAGCTTTCTTT	CASSIRPGTGLWDTEAFF
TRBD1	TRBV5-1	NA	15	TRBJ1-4	TGCGCCAGCAGCCGATCCGGGACAGGGGGTGAAAAACTGTTTTTT	CASSRSGTGGEKLFF
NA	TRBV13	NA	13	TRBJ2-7	TGTGCCAGCAGCTTAGGGGCTTCTCCCGAGCAGTACTTC	CASSLGASPEQYF
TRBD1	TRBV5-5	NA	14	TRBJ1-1	TGTGCCAGCAGCTACTCCGGGACAGCCACTGAAGCTTTCTTT	CASSYSGTATEAFF
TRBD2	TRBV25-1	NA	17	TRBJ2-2	TGTGCCGCAGCCTTTCGACGGGACTACTCGAACACCGGGGAGCTGTTTTTT	CAAAFRRDYSNTGELFF
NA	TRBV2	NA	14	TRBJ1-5	TGTGCCAGCAGGCGGGATAATAGCAATCAGCCCCAGCATTTT	CASRRDNSNQPQHF
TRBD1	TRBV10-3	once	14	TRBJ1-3	TGTGCCACTCTCACTGGACAGGGCGCAAACACCATATATTTT	CATLTGQGANTIYF
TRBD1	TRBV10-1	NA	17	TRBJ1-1	TGCGCCAGCCTCGAGAGGGACAGGCCCCCCCGGAACACTGAAGCTTTCTTT	CASLERDRPPRNTEAFF
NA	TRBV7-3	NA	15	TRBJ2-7	TGTGCCAGCAGCCGAGGCGGGGTTCAGGCATACGAGCAGTACTTC	CASSRGGVQAYEQYF
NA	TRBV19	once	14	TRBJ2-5	TGTGCCAGTAGTACAACAGGCCCACAAGAGACCCAGTACTTC	CASSTTGPQETQYF
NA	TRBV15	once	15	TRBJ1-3	TGTGCCACCAGCATAGACAGTTTCTCTGGAAACACCATATATTTT	CATSIDSFSGNTIYF
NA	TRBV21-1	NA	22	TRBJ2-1	TGTGCCAGCAGCAAAACTAAGACACGGGGGGGCGGATACTCCCCCATGTGGAATGAGCAGTTCTTC	CASSKTKTRGGGYSPMWNEQFF
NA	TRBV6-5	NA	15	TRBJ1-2	TGTGCCAGCAGTTACTCCGCAGGGGCTTACTATGGCTACACCTTC	CASSYSAGAYYGYTF
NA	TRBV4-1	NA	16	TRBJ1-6	TGCGCCAGCAGCCCAACAGGGTCCTCCTATAATTCACCCCTCCACTTT	CASSPTGSSYNSPLHF
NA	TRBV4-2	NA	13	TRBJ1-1	TGTGCCAGCAGCCAAGATAGCGGAGCTGAAGCTTTCTTT	CASSQDSGAEAFF
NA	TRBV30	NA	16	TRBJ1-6	TGTGCCTGGAGAAATTACCGGGTAGATTATAATTCACCCCTCCACTTT	CAWRNYRVDYNSPLHF
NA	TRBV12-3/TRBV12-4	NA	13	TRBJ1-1	TGTGCCAGCAGTTATAGCATGAACACTGAAGCTTTCTTT	CASSYSMNTEAFF
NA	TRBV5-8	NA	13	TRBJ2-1	TGTGCCAGCAGCTTACAGGGTTACAATGAGCAGTTCTTC	CASSLQGYNEQFF
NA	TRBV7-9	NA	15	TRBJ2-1	TGTGCCAGCACCCCCGGGGGACAGCCGAGGGATGAGCAGTTCTTC	CASTPGGQPRDEQFF
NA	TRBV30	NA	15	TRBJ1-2	TGTGCCTGGACTCGCTGGGGCAGTGCCTCGGAAGGCTACACCTTC	CAWTRWGSASEGYTF
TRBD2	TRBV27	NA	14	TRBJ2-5	TGTGCCAGCAGTTTGACTAGCGGGGGAGAGACCCAGTACTTC	CASSLTSGGETQYF
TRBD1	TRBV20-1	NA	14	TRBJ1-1	TGCAGTGCTAGTGCAGGGGGCGGGAACACTGAAGCTTTCTTT	CSASAGGGNTEAFF
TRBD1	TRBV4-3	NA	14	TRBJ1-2	TGCGCCAGCAGTCTTACAGGGGTGAACTATGGCTACACCTTC	CASSLTGVNYGYTF
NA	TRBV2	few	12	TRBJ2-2	TGTGCCAGCAGTGGCCTAACCGGGGAGCTGTTTTTT	CASSGLTGELFF